The clone carrying this T cell receptor (beta chain) was seen once. The sample originates from a study of blood T cell repertoires in COVID-19. Across the whole study: Samples came from the United States, Italy and Spain, spanning acute and convalescent COVID-19.

Authors' data handling: Reference gene primers were amplified, and this amplification served to estimate nucleated cell counts. Repertoires were generated with immunoSEQ multiplex PCR, while TCRdb's copy carries only in-frame clones and drops some. For V, J and clone size, that table is used; D and trimming come from the DNA. This table has some 110,000 clones, 80% to 85% appearing once. The CDR3 length is 15 residues. With V trimmed by 0 bases and J by 7 bases, 7 bases remained unmatched. Germline-derived CDR1 and CDR2 are SQVTM and ANQGSEA. V usage is TRBV29-1 and J usage is TRBJ2-7; 12 nucleotides agree with TRBD1. Sequenced input: peripheral blood. The TCR was taken from an older woman with acute or convalescent COVID-19. CDR3 DNA: TGCAGCGTTGAAGAGCCGGGACAGGGGGCGGGGGAGCAGTACTTC. This codes for CSVEEPGQGAGEQYF.